Listed here are 26 T cell receptor beta chains from one sample, sequenced in a study of blood T cell repertoires in COVID-19 (dated by TCRdb to 2018 to 2020). Library preparation used the immunoSEQ multiplex PCR assay. This immuneACCESS table, as held by TCRdb, lists in-frame sequences with V and J called but not all clones. Of the missing ones, under half trace to an unresolved V gene in checked studies; the others have no known cause. Recorded for this sample are about 97,000 clones; around 87% of them occurred a single time. The ten top clones hold 20% of the sample. Sequencing used peripheral blood. These TCRs come from a human donor in a cohort sampled during active COVID-19.

The chain has TRBV4-1 and TRBJ2-6; 7 nucleotides agree with TRBD1. The ends lost 2 bases at V and 0 bases at J; junction bases unmatched: 4. The CDR3 has 17 amino acids. The V gene's germline CDR1 is MGHRA and CDR2 YSYEKL. CDR3 in DNA: TGCGCCAGCAGCCAACCGGGACAGTCCTCTGGGGCCAACGTCCTGACTTTC. Its translation is CASSQPGQSSGANVLTF.

The J gene is TRBJ2-3, the V gene TRBV6-6; 8 nucleotides agree with TRBD1. The CDR3 runs 16 residues. Germline-derived CDR1 and CDR2 are MNHNY and SVGAGI (reference sequence). The trim removed 4 bases at V and 11 bases at J, leaving 17 bases unmatched. The chain's CDR3 is CASSLIGQGPPEGQYF. The CDR3 DNA reads TGTGCCAGCAGTTTGATCGGACAGGGCCCGCCCGAGGGGCAGTATTTT.

This chain links TRBV6-1 with TRBJ2-7; D not resolved. Germline V gives CDR1 MNHNS, CDR2 SASEGT. The CDR3 extends over 13 amino acids. The ends were cut back, 1 base at V and 9 bases at J, with 13 bases in the middle. The CDR3 DNA reads TGTGCCAGCAGTGAAGTGCAGGTTGGTTGGCAGTACTTC. It translates to CASSEVQVGWQYF.

The CDR3 bases are TGTGCCACCAGTGATTACAGGGGCAATGAGCAGTTCTTC. It yields the protein CATSDYRGNEQFF. The genes are TRBV24-1 and TRBJ2-1; 7 positions match TRBD1. CDR1 KGHDR and CDR2 SFDVKD come from the germline V gene. The CDR3 loop spans 13 amino acids. V dropped 2 bases and J dropped 6; count of bases not matched to a gene: 0.

This chain connects TRBV29-1 to TRBJ2-1; possibly TRBD2 for D (5 bases). V lost 7 bases, J lost 9 bases, and 13 bases lay in between. The CDR3 loop spans 11 amino acids. From germline, CDR1 is SQVTM and CDR2 ANQGSEA. In DNA form, the CDR3 reads TGCAGCGCCGAGGGTGCTGCTGAGCAGTTCTTC. Its protein is CSAEGAAEQFF.

The chain employs TRBV6-5 and TRBJ2-5, with D possibly TRBD2 on 6 matching bases. V lost 8 bases to trimming and J lost 5 bases, with 15 bases between them. Germline V lookup: CDR1 MNHEY, CDR2 SVGAGI. The CDR3 is 13 residues long. CDR3 protein: CASARGFEETQYF. In DNA, the CDR3 is TGTGCCAGCGCCCGGGGGTTTGAGGAGACCCAGTACTTC.

The chain joins TRBV6-1 to TRBJ2-7; D call uncertain. Per the germline V gene, CDR1 is MNHNS and CDR2 is SASEGT. The length of the CDR3 is 14 residues. V lost 1 base, J lost 7 bases, and 14 bases lay in between. The CDR3 DNA follows: TGTGCCAGCAGTGAAGTAGGAGTTTTAGAGGAGCAGTACTTC. Protein sequence: CASSEVGVLEEQYF.

The chain recombines TRBV2 with TRBJ1-3; D might be TRBD1 (5 bases). The CDR3 runs to 15 residues. V shed 5 bases and J shed 2 bases, with 13 bases lying between them. Germline CDR1 SNHLY, CDR2 FYNNEI. This CDR3 is CASSTGPGAGNTIYF. CDR3 DNA: TGTGCCAGCAGTACAGGTCCGGGGGCTGGAAACACCATATATTTT.

The CDR3 region has the DNA TGTGCCAGCTCACCGGACAGGGTTCCAGATACGCAGTATTTT. Translated: CASSPDRVPDTQYF. The chain uses TRBV18 and TRBJ2-3, with 8 bases lining up with TRBD1. Per the germline V gene, CDR1 is KGHSH and CDR2 is LQKENI. This CDR3 is built from 14 residues. V was pared by 3 bases and J by 4 bases, with 3 bases of the junction left unmatched.

The V call is TRBV4-2, the J call TRBJ1-3; 9 bases map to TRBD1. Germline lookup yields CDR1 LGHNA and CDR2 YNFKEQ. The CDR3 totals 16 residues. Trimming took 5 bases from V and 0 from J; bases not matched to a gene: 5. In DNA, the CDR3 is TGTGCCAGCAGCTTCAGGACAGGGGTCTCTGGAAACACCATATATTTT. This encodes CASSFRTGVSGNTIYF.

This clone was detected only a few times. The chain links TRBV5-5 to TRBJ1-5; TRBD1 might be the D (6 bases). The CDR3 has 15 amino acids. Germline CDR1 SGHKS, CDR2 YYEKEE (reference sequence). The germline V and J ends were trimmed by 0 bases and 6 bases, with 13 bases remaining between them. The CDR3, as DNA: TGTGCCAGCAGCTTGGACAGGGTAGGGGTTCAGCCCCAGCATTTT. Protein sequence: CASSLDRVGVQPQHF.

CDR3 DNA: TGCGCCAGTGACACGACTAGCGGGAGCCCATACGAGCAGTACTTC. This codes for CASDTTSGSPYEQYF. The chain links TRBV10-2 to TRBJ2-7; 12 bases are shared with TRBD2. The CDR3 runs to 15 residues. CDR1 is WSHSY and CDR2 is SAAADI in the germline V gene. Trimming took 9 bases from V and 4 from J; bases not matched to a gene: 10.

V is TRBV27 and J is TRBJ1-1, with D possibly matching TRBD1 (5 bases). The ends were cut back, 4 bases at V and 4 bases at J, with 10 bases in the middle. Germline CDR1 is MNHEY and CDR2 is SMNVEV (reference sequence). This CDR3 is built from 13 residues. In DNA, the CDR3 is TGTGCCAGCAGTTCCCGGGGGGGCACTGAAGCTTTCTTT. This codes for CASSSRGGTEAFF.

The chain joins TRBV4-1 to TRBJ1-2; TRBD1 is a possible D gene (5 bases). Germline assignment: CDR1 MGHRA and CDR2 YSYEKL. Between the trimmed V and J ends, which lost 0 bases and 0 bases, there was a span of 14 bases. This CDR3 has 17 residues. The CDR3 spells CASSQDTLTGANYGYTF. The CDR3 DNA follows: TGCGCCAGCAGCCAAGATACGCTCACAGGAGCTAACTATGGCTACACCTTC.

The chain combines TRBV5-8 with TRBJ1-5; D gene unclear. The V end was cut by 0 bases, the J end by 5 bases, with 12 bases between. This CDR3 contains 15 residues. Germline CDR1 is SGHTS and CDR2 is YDEGEE. CDR3 bases: TGTGCCAGCAGCTTGGGCCTCCTACGCGATCAGCCCCAGCATTTT. Amino acids: CASSLGLLRDQPQHF.

The rearrangement links TRBV6-6 to TRBJ1-2, with D possibly TRBD1 on 6 matching bases. Trimming cost V 4 bases and J 1 base, with 13 bases left between them. Germline CDR1 is MNHNY and CDR2 is SVGAGI (reference sequence). The CDR3 runs 15 residues. CDR3 sequence reads: CASSLPGHFNYGYTF. The CDR3 region has the DNA TGTGCCAGCAGTTTGCCGGGACACTTTAACTATGGCTACACCTTC.

The genes are TRBV6-5 and TRBJ1-2; no firm D call. CDR3 length equals 13 residues. Trimming removed 0 bases at V and 8 bases at J, with 10 bases between. Germline-derived CDR1 and CDR2 are MNHEY and SVGAGI. The CDR3 region has the DNA TGTGCCAGCAGTTACTCTTCCTACGCGGGCTACACCTTC. It codes for CASSYSSYAGYTF.

The J gene is TRBJ1-1, the V gene TRBV12-5, with 9 bases matching TRBD1. This CDR3 is 19 amino acids long. Germline V gene data show CDR1 as LGHNT and CDR2 as FRNRAP. The ends lost 2 bases at V and 1 base at J; junction bases unmatched: 14. The CDR3 sequence: CASGLSLGANRGRNTEAFF. CDR3 bases: TGTGCTAGTGGTTTGAGTTTAGGGGCCAACAGGGGGCGGAACACTGAAGCTTTCTTT.

The V and J genes are TRBV6-5 and TRBJ1-2; D unclear. Trimming pared 6 bases from V and 5 bases from J, leaving 16 bases between. The germline CDR1 and CDR2 sequences are MNHEY and SVGAGI. The length of the CDR3 is 14 residues. In DNA form, the CDR3 reads TGTGCCAGCAGAATAGCGGGAGTGGGGTATGGCTACACCTTC. Translating gives CASRIAGVGYGYTF.

The CDR3 bases are TGTGCCAGCAGCCATGGGCCCGATGAGCAGTTCTTC. This codes for CASSHGPDEQFF. This sequence joins TRBV7-3 and TRBJ2-1, with D uncertain. The V end was cut by 5 bases, the J end by 8 bases, with 10 bases between. This CDR3 region has 12 residues. CDR1 SGHTA and CDR2 FQGTGA come from the germline V gene.

The V call is TRBV5-1, the J call TRBJ1-1; D perhaps matches TRBD1 (6 bases). V was trimmed by 4 bases and J by 6 bases, leaving 13 bases between them. The CDR3 is 13 amino acids. Germline values: CDR1 SGHRS, CDR2 YFSETQ. The CDR3 loop is CASSPGQWPEAFF. CDR3 in DNA: TGCGCCAGCAGCCCCGGACAGTGGCCTGAAGCTTTCTTT.

The V gene is TRBV9, the J gene TRBJ1-1; 10 nucleotides line up with TRBD1. V shed 9 bases, J shed 3 bases, and the junction held 20 bases outside the gene matches. CDR1 and CDR2 (germline): SGDLS, YYNGEE. This CDR3 comprises 18 residues. The CDR3 reads CATDEKDRGVKDHTEAFF. The CDR3 coding sequence is TGTGCCACCGACGAAAAGGACAGGGGGGTTAAGGATCACACTGAAGCTTTCTTT.

The chain combines TRBV6-2 or TRBV6-3 with TRBJ2-7; 14 bases map to TRBD2. V gave up 4 bases and J gave up 0 bases; unmatched junction bases: 11. The CDR3 length is 19 residues. Germline V gives CDR1 MNHEY, CDR2 SVGEGT. CDR3 nucleotide sequence: TGTGCCAGCAGTTTACTGCCGGGACTAGCGGGGGACAACTCCTACGAGCAGTACTTC. Protein product: CASSLLPGLAGDNSYEQYF.

This chain's CDR3 is CASSSLGGASLEYGYTF. The DNA of the CDR3 is TGTGCCAGCAGCTCCCTTGGGGGGGCGTCACTAGAATATGGCTACACCTTC. The rearrangement links TRBV7-3 to TRBJ1-2; possibly TRBD1 for D (6 bases). CDR3 length: 17 residues. Trimming removed 4 bases from V and 5 bases from J, with 23 bases in between. CDR1 is SGHTA, CDR2 FQGTGA, per germline.

The gene calls are TRBV19 and TRBJ2-1, with TRBD2 matching over 9 bases. The V segment lost 7 bases and the J segment 1 base; nucleotides outside the gene matches: 8. CDR3 length: 16 amino acids. Germline V CDR1 and CDR2: LNHDA, SQIVND (reference sequence). For the CDR3, the DNA is TGTGCCAGTAACGTTGTAGCGGGAGTATCCTACAATGAGCAGTTCTTC. This sequence encodes CASNVVAGVSYNEQFF.

J is TRBJ2-3 and V is TRBV28; the D gene is possibly TRBD2 (5 bases). The CDR3 contains 15 residues. Germline V lookup: CDR1 MDHEN, CDR2 SYDVKM. Trimming took 7 bases from V and 2 from J, leaving 16 bases between them. The DNA for the CDR3 is TGTGCCAGCATCCCGGCAGACTACTTCACAGATACGCAGTATTTT. This translates into CASIPADYFTDTQYF. Drawing the rest from reference TRBV28 and TRBJ2-3, the complete variable domain is DVKVTQSSRYLVKRTGEKVFLECVQDMDHENMFWYRQDPGLGLRLIYFSYDVKMKEKGDIPEGYSVSREKKERFSLILESASTNQTSMYLCASIPADYFTDTQYFGPGTRLTVL.